This T cell receptor (beta chain) was sequenced for a study of blood T cell repertoires in COVID-19. Clones were sequenced by immunoSEQ multiplex PCR, and TCRdb holds only the in-frame ones, with some missing. The data contain about 210,000 clones, around 81% of them seen just once; the ten biggest clones take up approximately 7.2%. The CDR3 totals 13 residues. Germline CDR1 is SGHNT and CDR2 is YENEEA. V was trimmed by 5 bases and J by 3 bases, leaving 10 bases between them. As to this clone: The sample holds other DNA sequences that translate to the same CDR3.

The chain combines TRBV11-3 with TRBJ2-5; tentatively, D is TRBD2 (6 bases). The sequencing input was peripheral blood. The receptor was isolated from a woman in her sixties or seventies with acute or convalescent COVID-19. The CDR3 loop reads CASSPGGEETQYF. DNA for the CDR3: TGTGCCAGCAGCCCCGGCGGGGAAGAGACCCAGTACTTC.